This TCR beta chain was sequenced in a study of T cell responses to AZD1222 COVID-19 vaccine. Generated by immunoSEQ multiplex PCR, the TCRdb table keeps only in-frame clones and is missing some. This sample carries some 100,000 clones, approximately 90% of them seen once, and the ten largest clones take 6% to 8.5%. This clone appeared once. The antigen remains undetermined. The CDR3 has 12 amino acids. Trimming pared 2 bases from V and 7 bases from J, leaving 4 bases between. The germline V gene has CDR1 SGHDT and CDR2 YYEEEE. Pooled together were second doses at about 4 or about 12 weeks. Study conclusions and caveats: A mostly white British donor set with more females was recruited, and clonal diversity was possibly underestimated. Only five or six individuals given AZD1222 were seropositive at baseline. Without day 14 samples, only post-peak T cell repertoires were studied.

This sequence was found in an adult who received the AZD1222 COVID-19 vaccine. The V gene is TRBV5-6, the J gene TRBJ1-6; unclear D gene. Material: peripheral blood, obtained 28 days after the second AZD1222 dose. In DNA, the CDR3 is TGTGCCAGCAGCTTCTGGAATTCACCCCTCCACTTT. It specifies CASSFWNSPLHF.